The 28 T cell receptor beta chains given below trace back to one sample, sequenced in a study of OX40 agonist ivuxolimab in advanced cancers. Only in-frame clones appear in the TCRdb table, and some are missing; sequencing was by immunoSEQ multiplex PCR. The sample contains about 120,000 clones, over 85% of which appear only once. Sequencing used CD4+ or CD8+ T cells sorted from blood, obtained in a trial of the OX40 agonist ivuxolimab. Source of these receptors: an adult with an advanced solid tumor such as melanoma, head and neck, liver or kidney cancer.

The chain couples TRBV19 to TRBJ2-5; D gene ambiguous. The closer fit of TRBJ2-7 to the DNA end suggests the J call may be wrong. This CDR3 has 12 amino acids. Germline loops: CDR1 LNHDA, CDR2 SQIVND (reference sequence). CDR3 protein: CASRSATYEQYF. CDR3 DNA sequence: TGTGCCAGTAGGAGCGCGACCTACGAGCAGTACTTC.

This chain joins TRBV29-1 and TRBJ2-3; D unclear. The CDR3 has 13 residues. Germline assignment: CDR1 SQVTM and CDR2 ANQGSEA. V shed 1 base and J shed 0 bases, with 5 bases lying between them. The CDR3 spells CSVEVTSTDTQYF. CDR3 nucleotides: TGCAGCGTTGAAGTGACTAGCACAGATACGCAGTATTTT.

The V gene is TRBV7-2, the J gene TRBJ1-3; D not certain. Trimming took 2 bases from V and 0 from J, leaving 11 bases between them. The length of the CDR3 is 16 residues. Germline-derived CDR1 and CDR2 are SGHTA and FQGNSA. This chain's CDR3 is CASSLILHVSGNTIYF. Written as DNA, the CDR3 is TGTGCCAGCAGCTTAATCCTTCATGTCTCTGGAAACACCATATATTTT.

The gene calls are TRBV28 and TRBJ2-3; 10 nucleotides line up with TRBD2. Germline CDR1 MDHEN, CDR2 SYDVKM. The V and J ends lost 6 bases and 5 bases, in that order; junction bases with no gene match: 11. The CDR3 is made up of 16 amino acids. The CDR3, as DNA: TGTGCCAGCAGCCCGGGACTAGCGTATTCCATAGATACGCAGTATTTT. Protein: CASSPGLAYSIDTQYF.

The chain links TRBV5-1 to TRBJ2-7; D might be TRBD1 or TRBD2, each matching 5 bases. The CDR3 consists of 14 residues. With 4 bases removed from V and 2 bases from J, the gap between germline ends came to 13 bases. Germline lookup yields CDR1 SGHRS and CDR2 YFSETQ. Here the CDR3 reads CASSPLGTTYEQYF. The CDR3 DNA reads as TGCGCCAGCAGCCCCCTGGGGACCACCTACGAGCAGTACTTC.

This chain uses TRBV5-1 with TRBJ2-3; 9 nucleotides line up with TRBD2. The CDR3 loop spans 16 amino acids. CDR1 and CDR2 (germline): SGHRS, YFSETQ. J lost 2 bases, V lost 5 bases, and 9 bases had no gene match. The CDR3 DNA is TGCGCCAGCAGGAGGGAAGCGGGGGGTTTCACAGATACGCAGTATTTT. This encodes CASRREAGGFTDTQYF.

The count of this clone is one. The chain is built from TRBV7-2 and TRBJ2-3; TRBD2 aligns across 8 bases. Germline CDR1 is SGHTA and CDR2 is FQGNSA. Trimming cost V 0 bases and J 3 bases; bases outside gene matches: 5. CDR3 length: 16 residues. The CDR3 nucleotides are TGTGCCAGCAGCTTAGCGCCCGGACTAGCAACAGATACGCAGTATTTT. Translation gives CASSLAPGLATDTQYF.

The J gene is TRBJ2-7, the V gene TRBV5-1; tentative D call: TRBD1 (5 bases). CDR3 length equals 14 residues. V was cut by 4 bases and J by 2 bases, with 13 bases left in between. From germline, CDR1 is SGHRS and CDR2 YFSETQ. The CDR3 sequence: CASSQDRPPYEQYF. The CDR3 DNA is TGCGCCAGCAGCCAAGACAGACCACCCTACGAGCAGTACTTC.

The rearrangement uses TRBV28 and TRBJ2-5, with D possibly matching TRBD2 (5 bases). V gave up 7 bases and J gave up 4 bases, with 16 bases separating them. The CDR3 is made up of 14 amino acids. The V gene's germline CDR1 is MDHEN and CDR2 SYDVKM. CDR3 sequence reads: CASISSGGGETQYF. As DNA, the CDR3 is TGTGCCAGCATTAGTAGTGGAGGCGGAGAGACCCAGTACTTC.

The CDR3 DNA reads as TGTGCCAGCAGTACCCGGACTAGCGGGAGCTTAGATACGCAGTATTTT. Encoded protein: CASSTRTSGSLDTQYF. This chain connects TRBV28 to TRBJ2-3, with 13 bases aligning to TRBD2. V trimming: 5 bases; J trimming: 5 bases; junction bases outside the gene matches: 7. Looked up from germline, CDR1 is MDHEN and CDR2 is SYDVKM. There are 16 residues in the CDR3.

Remarks on this clone: A junction end diverges from the germline sequence, so it may reflect a read error. The genes are TRBV4-1 and TRBJ1-2, with TRBD1 matching 9 bases. Looked up from germline, CDR1 is MGHRA and CDR2 is YSYEKL. This CDR3 is built from 15 residues. The CDR3 bases are TGCGCCAGCAGCCTTACAGGGGGCGTAAACTCTGGCTACACCTTC. This codes for CASSLTGGVNSGYTF.

The rearrangement joins TRBV4-1 to TRBJ1-2; D is perhaps TRBD1 (6 bases). Trimming left V 4 bases short and J 2 bases short, with 17 bases between. CDR3 length: 16 amino acids. The germline V gene encodes CDR1 MGHRA and CDR2 YSYEKL. The CDR3 sequence: CASSPPRGTRNYGYTF. In DNA form, the CDR3 reads TGCGCCAGCAGCCCCCCCAGGGGAACACGCAACTATGGCTACACCTTC.

The chain carries TRBV18 and TRBJ2-2; D is perhaps TRBD2 (5 bases). V gave up 4 bases and J gave up 2 bases, with 11 bases separating them. Germline CDR1 KGHSH, CDR2 LQKENI. There are 15 residues in the CDR3. CDR3 in amino acids: CASSLGEHNTGELFF. The CDR3 DNA is TGTGCCAGCTCACTTGGGGAGCACAACACCGGGGAGCTGTTTTTT. Variable domain in full (rest from reference TRBV18 and TRBJ2-2): NAGVMQNPRHLVRRRGQEARLRCSPMKGHSHVYWYRQLPEEGLKFMVYLQKENIIDESGMPKERFSAEFPKEGPSILRIQQVVRGDSAAYFCASSLGEHNTGELFFGEGSRLTVL.

Note on this clone: Other DNA sequences of this sample code for an identical CDR3. V is TRBV6-6 and J is TRBJ2-1; D is uncertain. CDR3 size: 12 residues. CDR1 and CDR2 from the germline V gene are MNHNY and SVGAGI (reference sequence). The ends were cut back, 3 bases at V and 8 bases at J, with 8 bases in the middle. CDR3 region: CASSYSGDEQFF. In nucleotides, the CDR3 is TGTGCCAGCAGTTATTCTGGGGATGAGCAGTTCTTC.

The chain combines TRBV5-4 with TRBJ2-7; D is undetermined. The germline V and J ends were trimmed by 0 bases and 4 bases, with 14 bases remaining between them. Germline V CDR1 and CDR2: SGHNT, YYREEE (reference sequence). The CDR3 has 15 residues. Here the CDR3 reads CASSLGVNTFYEQYF. The DNA for the CDR3 is TGTGCCAGCAGCTTGGGGGTGAACACCTTTTACGAGCAGTACTTC.

The chain is built from TRBV30 and TRBJ1-6; 7 bases are shared with TRBD1. V was pared by 0 bases and J by 9 bases, with 8 bases of the junction left unmatched. The CDR3 contains 15 residues. CDR1 and CDR2 from the germline V gene are GTSNPN and SVGIG (reference sequence). In nucleotides, the CDR3 is TGTGCCTGGAGTGTAATGGTAGGGGGCGGTTCACCCCTCCACTTT. Amino acids: CAWSVMVGGGSPLHF.

J is TRBJ2-5 and V is TRBV19, with 9 bases matching TRBD2. Losses at the gene ends were 9 bases for V and 5 bases for J; bases not matched to a gene: 10. Germline V CDR1 and CDR2: LNHDA, SQIVND (reference sequence). The CDR3 runs to 14 residues. The CDR3 loop is CASNRRGGQETQYF. Written as DNA, the CDR3 is TGTGCCAGCAATCGGCGGGGGGGCCAGGAGACCCAGTACTTC.

The V and J genes are TRBV6-5 and TRBJ1-1; D is unclear. The CDR3 is 15 residues long. The V end lost 2 bases, the J end lost 1 base, and 11 bases lay between the germline ends. From germline, CDR1 is MNHEY and CDR2 SVGAGI. CDR3 in amino acids: CASSYTSRKNTEAFF. The CDR3 DNA reads TGTGCCAGCAGTTACACCTCTCGGAAGAACACTGAAGCTTTCTTT.

The chain couples TRBV11-2 to TRBJ2-6; 10 bases agree with TRBD2. The J segment lost 3 bases and the V segment lost 0 bases, leaving 11 bases of the junction unmatched. The CDR3 extends over 20 amino acids. CDR1 is SGHAT, CDR2 FQNNGV, per germline. The CDR3: CASSLDGRGLAGVGANVLTF. The CDR3 nucleotides read TGTGCCAGCAGCTTAGATGGGAGGGGCCTAGCGGGAGTTGGGGCCAACGTCCTGACTTTC.

The chain employs TRBV7-9 and TRBJ2-5; no definite D call. In germline, CDR1 is SEHNR, CDR2 FQNEAQ (reference sequence). V was clipped by 1 base and J by 2 bases, with 8 bases between them. There are 14 residues in the CDR3. The CDR3 sequence is CASSLGPRQETQYF. In DNA, the CDR3 is TGTGCCAGCAGCTTAGGACCAAGACAAGAGACCCAGTACTTC.

The V call is TRBV20-1, the J call TRBJ2-3, with D uncertain. Trimming shortened V by 6 bases and J by 5 bases, and 9 bases separated the two germline ends. There are 11 residues in the CDR3. Looked up from germline, CDR1 is DFQATT and CDR2 is SNEGSKA (reference sequence). The CDR3: CSAGSGDTQYF. CDR3 bases: TGCAGTGCGGGTTCCGGAGATACGCAGTATTTT.

This chain connects TRBV28 to TRBJ1-5; tentatively, D is TRBD1 (6 bases). CDR1 and CDR2 from the germline V gene are MDHEN and SYDVKM. Trimming stripped 10 bases from V and 6 bases from J, with 13 bases between. The CDR3 runs to 12 residues. CDR3 sequence reads: CATDLQGQPQHF. CDR3 in DNA: TGTGCCACGGATCTACAGGGTCAGCCCCAGCATTTT.

V usage is TRBV6-5 and J usage is TRBJ1-5; a possible D gene is TRBD1 (6 bases). CDR1 is MNHEY and CDR2 is SVGAGI in the germline V gene. The germline V and J ends were trimmed by 10 bases and 9 bases, with 19 bases remaining between them. The CDR3 is made up of 13 amino acids. The CDR3 sequence: CATSTGGARPQHF. CDR3 sequence (DNA): TGTGCCACCTCGACAGGAGGCGCGAGGCCCCAGCATTTT.

CDR3 sequence reads: CASRLTSSPGELFF. In nucleotides, the CDR3 is TGTGCCAGCAGGCTGACTAGCTCTCCCGGGGAGCTGTTTTTT. The chain combines TRBV6-6 with TRBJ2-2, with 7 bases matching TRBD2. The germline V gene encodes CDR1 MNHNY and CDR2 SVGAGI (reference sequence). The V gene end was trimmed by 6 bases and the J gene end by 6 bases; junction bases not matched to a gene: 7. The CDR3 consists of 14 residues.

The table lists this clone with a count of one. The gene calls are TRBV6-5 and TRBJ2-1; 13 nucleotides line up with TRBD2. Unmatched junction bases numbered 3, after V lost 0 bases and J lost 7 bases. This CDR3 is built from 16 residues. Germline assignment: CDR1 MNHEY and CDR2 SVGAGI. The CDR3 DNA reads as TGTGCCAGCAGTTACTCGAGGACTAGCGGGGGTAATGAGCAGTTCTTC. Translation: CASSYSRTSGGNEQFF.

V gene TRBV28 combines with J gene TRBJ2-7, with D unclear. The CDR3 contains 13 residues. V lost 4 bases to trimming and J lost 3 bases, with 10 bases between them. Looked up from germline, CDR1 is MDHEN and CDR2 is SYDVKM. The CDR3 coding sequence is TGTGCCAGCAGTTATGGCAGGCTCTACGAGCAGTACTTC. Translated, it gives CASSYGRLYEQYF. Looking up the rest from reference TRBV28 and TRBJ2-7 gives the full variable domain: DVKVTQSSRYLVKRTGEKVFLECVQDMDHENMFWYRQDPGLGLRLIYFSYDVKMKEKGDIPEGYSVSREKKERFSLILESASTNQTSMYLCASSYGRLYEQYFGPGTRLTVT.

This clone was recorded only once. This sequence joins TRBV11-2 and TRBJ2-2, with 12 bases matching TRBD2. After removal of 0 bases from V and 5 bases from J, the junction contained 7 bases not matched to a gene. The CDR3 totals 18 residues. The germline V gene has CDR1 SGHAT and CDR2 FQNNGV. DNA of the CDR3: TGTGCCAGCAGCTTAGATGGGCGGACTAGCGGGAAGACCGGGGAGCTGTTTTTT. Translation gives CASSLDGRTSGKTGELFF.

The chain links TRBV10-3 to TRBJ1-6; no reliable D call. In germline, CDR1 is ENHRY, CDR2 SYGVKD. The CDR3 sequence is 16 residues long. Deletions cut 2 bases from V and 8 bases from J, with 16 bases between. This CDR3 reads CAISEPAKERDSPLHF. CDR3 sequence (DNA): TGTGCCATCAGTGAGCCCGCTAAGGAGAGGGATTCACCCCTCCACTTT.